This T cell receptor beta chain derives from a study of beta chain features in type 1 diabetes. General study results and limits: More deletions and fewer insertions at VDJ junctions were seen in type 1 diabetes patients. Patients' naive, central memory and Treg TCRB repertoires seemed closer to one another than those of healthy donors.

Expressed TCRB transcripts were sequenced after all isolated RNA was converted to cDNA. Only in-frame clones appear in the TCRdb table, and some are missing; sequencing was by immunoSEQ multiplex PCR. Among approximately 150,000 clones, about 10% were seen once, and the ten largest hold 1% to 1.5%. Notes on this clone: What it recognizes is unknown.

CDR3 length equals 14 residues. Trimming cost V 5 bases and J 6 bases, with 11 bases left between them. Germline loops: CDR1 SGHNT, CDR2 YENEEA. This TCR was sampled from a man aged 18 to 29 in good health. The sequenced sample was naive CD4+ T cells from blood. The chain uses TRBV11-3 and TRBJ1-6, with D perhaps matching TRBD1 (5 bases). CDR3 loop: CASSQTESNSPLHF. CDR3 bases: TGTGCCAGCAGCCAGACAGAGAGTAATTCACCCCTCCACTTT.